A single sample gave rise to the 12 T cell receptor beta chains below, sequenced in a study of T cell responses to AZD1222 COVID-19 vaccine. The method was immunoSEQ multiplex PCR; TCRdb's version includes in-frame clones alone and lacks a portion of them. The table includes about 120,000 clones, approximately 84% detected once. Sequencing was performed on peripheral blood, taken on day 0 of AZD1222 vaccination. The receptors originated from an adult in good health.

The J gene is TRBJ2-2, the V gene TRBV28; D uncertain. CDR1 is MDHEN and CDR2 is SYDVKM in the germline V gene. The CDR3 contains 12 residues. V gave up 5 bases and J gave up 5 bases, with 6 bases separating them. The CDR3 DNA reads TGTGCCAGCAGTCTCCAGACCGGGGAGCTGTTTTTT. Its protein product is CASSLQTGELFF.

This chain joins TRBV14 and TRBJ1-4; D uncertain. This CDR3 is built from 16 residues. Germline CDR1 reads SGHDN; CDR2 reads FVKESK. Trimming shortened V by 2 bases and J by 2 bases, and 12 bases separated the two germline ends. The CDR3 DNA sequence: TGTGCCAGCAGCCAAACAGCCGAAGTTACTAATGAAAAACTGTTTTTT. It yields the protein CASSQTAEVTNEKLFF.

This chain uses TRBV6-5 with TRBJ2-2; D might be TRBD1 or TRBD2, each matching 6 bases. The CDR3 is made up of 14 amino acids. V lost 5 bases to trimming and J lost 3 bases, with 10 bases between them. Looked up from germline, CDR1 is MNHEY and CDR2 is SVGAGI. The CDR3 loop reads CASSRGVDTGELFF. The CDR3 region has the DNA TGTGCCAGCAGTAGGGGGGTTGACACCGGGGAGCTGTTTTTT.

The rearrangement joins TRBV9 to TRBJ1-3, with 10 bases fitting TRBD1. V was pared by 2 bases and J by 1 base, with 6 bases of the junction left unmatched. Per germline, CDR1 SGDLS and CDR2 YYNGEE. The CDR3 has 17 residues. CDR3: CASSVARQGASGNTIYF. For the CDR3, the DNA is TGTGCCAGCAGCGTCGCTAGACAGGGGGCTTCTGGAAACACCATATATTTT.

The chain couples TRBV5-8 to TRBJ1-2, with 7 bases aligning to TRBD1. Per germline, CDR1 SGHTS and CDR2 YDEGEE. V trimming: 4 bases; J trimming: 4 bases; junction bases outside the gene matches: 4. The CDR3 is made up of 13 amino acids. The CDR3 reads CASSRQGLYGYTF. CDR3 sequence (DNA): TGTGCCAGCAGCCGACAGGGCCTCTATGGCTACACCTTC.

This chain links TRBV3-1 (or the pseudogene TRBV3-2) with TRBJ2-3; 13 bases match TRBD2. The CDR3 loop spans 16 amino acids. Germline assignment: CDR1 LGHDT and CDR2 YNNKEL (reference sequence). J lost 6 bases, V lost 4 bases, and 7 bases had no gene match. Written as DNA, the CDR3 is TGTGCCAGCAGCCGGACTAGCGGGGGCTCCGGGGATACGCAGTATTTT. The encoded protein is CASSRTSGGSGDTQYF.

The chain recombines TRBV10-3 with TRBJ2-3; 15 bases are shared with TRBD2. From germline, CDR1 is ENHRY and CDR2 SYGVKD. The CDR3 spans 18 residues. The ends lost 7 bases at V and 0 bases at J; junction bases unmatched: 8. The CDR3 coding sequence is TGTGCCATCACCTCCGGGACTAGCGGGGGGCCTAGCACAGATACGCAGTATTTT. Protein: CAITSGTSGGPSTDTQYF.

The V and J genes are TRBV28 and TRBJ1-1, with D perhaps TRBD1 (5 bases). CDR1 and CDR2 from the germline V gene are MDHEN and SYDVKM. This CDR3 region has 12 residues. Trimming pared 8 bases from V and 10 bases from J, leaving 17 bases between. The CDR3 protein is CASLMTRGSAFF. CDR3 bases: TGTGCCAGCCTGATGACACGGGGGTCAGCTTTCTTT.

The chain links TRBV27 to TRBJ2-7, with 8 nucleotides matching TRBD1. With V trimmed by 5 bases and J by 0 bases, 9 bases remained unmatched. Germline lookup yields CDR1 MNHEY and CDR2 SMNVEV (reference sequence). This CDR3 region has 16 residues. CDR3 protein: CASSPWTGMSSYEQYF. The CDR3 DNA reads as TGTGCCAGCAGTCCTTGGACAGGGATGAGCTCCTACGAGCAGTACTTC.

V usage is TRBV6-1 and J usage is TRBJ1-2; maybe TRBD1 (5 bases). Germline-derived CDR1 and CDR2 are MNHNS and SASEGT. The V gene lost 1 base and the J gene lost 6 bases, with 9 bases spanning the gap. This CDR3 is built from 13 residues. CDR3 coding DNA: TGTGCCAGCAGTGAAGAGGGGAGACATGGCTACACCTTC. Translating gives CASSEEGRHGYTF.

The genes are TRBV7-2 and TRBJ2-7, with a weak D call TRBD1 (5 bases). CDR3 length equals 15 residues. V lost 1 base to trimming and J lost 5 bases, with 15 bases between them. Germline V lookup: CDR1 SGHTA, CDR2 FQGNSA. DNA for the CDR3: TGTGCCAGCAGCTTAGGGGGCGGCTCGCCCAACGAGCAGTACTTC. Translated, it gives CASSLGGGSPNEQYF.

The gene calls are TRBV25-1 and TRBJ1-3; D gene ambiguous. V gave up 5 bases and J gave up 1 base, with 12 bases separating them. The germline V gene has CDR1 MGHDK and CDR2 SYGVNS. This CDR3 region has 15 residues. CDR3 residues: CASSPPRVSGNTIYF. As DNA, the CDR3 is TGTGCCAGCAGTCCTCCTCGGGTGTCTGGAAACACCATATATTTT.